This TCR beta chain was recorded in a study of blood T cell repertoires in COVID-19. Study information: PBMCs, B-cell-depleted T cells, or T cells provided the cDNA or gDNA that made up the material.

Authors' processing steps: By means of reference gene primer amplification, nucleated cell counts were estimated. Profiling relied on immunoSEQ multiplex PCR, and the TCRdb table lists in-frame clones only, not all of them. V, J and clone size are those of that table, while D and trimming were read from the DNA. The repertoire holds about 350,000 clones, with approximately 91% as singletons. The age range of participants was about 18 to 100 years, with residence in under 25 US areas. The CDR3 length is 16 residues. After removal of 0 bases from V and 7 bases from J, the junction contained 7 bases not matched to a gene. CDR1 and CDR2 from the germline V gene are MGHRA and YSYEKL.

The sample comprised PBMCs or T cells enriched from blood (not recorded which). The receptor's source is a woman aged 25 to 45 who had been exposed to COVID-19. The chain recombines TRBV4-1 with TRBJ2-1; TRBD2 agrees at 9 bases. The CDR3, as DNA: TGCGCCAGCAGCCAAGATTCGGGACTAGCTTCGAATGAGCAGTTCTTC. This translates into CASSQDSGLASNEQFF.